The T cell receptor beta chain described here comes from a study of blood T cell repertoires in COVID-19. Study-level information: T cells, B-cell-depleted T cells, or PBMCs provided the cDNA or gDNA that served as material.

Here immunoSEQ multiplex PCR was the method, and the copy in TCRdb shows in-frame clones only, minus some. The data hold 300,000 to 400,000 clones, with roughly 90% observed a single time. This CDR3 has 11 amino acids. The germline V and J ends were trimmed by 3 bases and 10 bases, with 8 bases remaining between them. From germline, CDR1 is SGHRS and CDR2 YFSETQ. Material for sequencing was peripheral blood. V gene TRBV5-1 combines with J gene TRBJ2-1; D is uncertain. This receptor was taken from a woman aged 70-85 years with COVID-19, enrolled during active disease. Here the CDR3 reads CASSSLEEQFF. The CDR3 DNA follows: TGCGCCAGCAGCTCGCTTGAGGAGCAGTTCTTC.